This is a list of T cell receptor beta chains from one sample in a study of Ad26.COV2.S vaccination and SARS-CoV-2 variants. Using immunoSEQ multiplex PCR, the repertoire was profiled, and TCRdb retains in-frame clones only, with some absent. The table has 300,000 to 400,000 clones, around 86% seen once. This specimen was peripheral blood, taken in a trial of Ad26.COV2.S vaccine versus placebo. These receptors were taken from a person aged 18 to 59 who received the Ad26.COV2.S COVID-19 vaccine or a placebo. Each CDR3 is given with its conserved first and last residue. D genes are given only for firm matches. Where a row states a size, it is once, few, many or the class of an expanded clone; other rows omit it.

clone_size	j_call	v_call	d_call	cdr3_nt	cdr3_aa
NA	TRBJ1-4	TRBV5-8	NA	TGTGCCAGCAGCTTGATTCGACAGAATGAAAAACTGTTTTTT	CASSLIRQNEKLFF
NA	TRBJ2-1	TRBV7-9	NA	TGTGCCAGCAGCTACTCCGGGGGGCCGTTCTTC	CASSYSGGPFF
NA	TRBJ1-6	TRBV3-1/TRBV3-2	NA	TGTGCCAGCAGCCAAGACAGTTCACCCCTCCACTTT	CASSQDSSPLHF
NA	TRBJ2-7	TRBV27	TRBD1	TGTGCCAGCAGTAACCCGGGACAGGGGAGATACGAGCAGTACTTC	CASSNPGQGRYEQYF
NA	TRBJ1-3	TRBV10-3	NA	TGTGCCATCACTGGGGACTCTGGAAACACCATATATTTT	CAITGDSGNTIYF
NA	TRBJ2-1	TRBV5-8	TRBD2	TGTGCCAGCAGCTTGGTTGGCGGGGGGGCGCGGGAGCAGTTCTTC	CASSLVGGGAREQFF
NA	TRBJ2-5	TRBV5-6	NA	TGTGCCAGCAGCCTGGGGGTCCTCCTGGACTTC	CASSLGVLLDF
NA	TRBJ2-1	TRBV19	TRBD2	TGTGCCAGTAGTATTGACAGTAGCGGGGGTAACTACAATGAGCAGTTCTTC	CASSIDSSGGNYNEQFF
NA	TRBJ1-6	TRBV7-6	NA	TGTGCCAGCAGCTCCGGGACCTATAATTCACCCCTCCACTTT	CASSSGTYNSPLHF
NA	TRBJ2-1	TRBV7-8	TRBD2	TGTGCCAGCAGCTTAGAGGGACTAGCAATAAATGAGCAGTTCTTC	CASSLEGLAINEQFF
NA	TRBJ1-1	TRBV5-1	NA	TGCGCCAGCAGCCCCGGGACGCCAAGGAGAGCTTTCTTT	CASSPGTPRRAFF
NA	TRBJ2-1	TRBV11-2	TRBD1	TGTGCCAGCAGCTTAAGCGGGACAGGGCCCTACAATGAGCAGTTCTTC	CASSLSGTGPYNEQFF
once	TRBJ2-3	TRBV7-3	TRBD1	TGTGCCAGCAGCTTAACTCCGGACAGGGGTACAGATACGCAGTATTTT	CASSLTPDRGTDTQYF
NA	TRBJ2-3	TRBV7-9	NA	TGTGCCAGCATCCCACCGGAATCAGATACGCAGTATTTT	CASIPPESDTQYF
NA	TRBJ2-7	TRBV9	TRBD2	TGTGCCAGCAGCGTAGAAGCTAGCGGGGGGAGCCGCGAGCAGTACTTC	CASSVEASGGSREQYF
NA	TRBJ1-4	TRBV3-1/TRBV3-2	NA	TGTGCCAGCAGCCATCCCTTACCGGGCAATAGGGAAAAACTGTTTTTT	CASSHPLPGNREKLFF
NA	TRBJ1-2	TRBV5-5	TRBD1	TGTGCCAGCAGCGATTGGGACAGCCTCTATGGCTACACCTTC	CASSDWDSLYGYTF
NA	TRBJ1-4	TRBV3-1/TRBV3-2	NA	TGTGCCAGCAGCGCGGGGTCTTGGTATGAAAAACTGTTTTTT	CASSAGSWYEKLFF